Presented here are 20 T cell receptor beta chains from one specimen sequenced in a study of shared clonotypes between healthy human individuals. TCRdb's table, derived via immunoSEQ multiplex PCR, lists solely in-frame clones and lacks some. This repertoire shows about 1 million clones, roughly 80% found once; its top ten account for approximately 1.5%. Sequencing used memory CD4+ T cells sorted from blood. As for subset: CD45RA-negative fraction. The source is a young man in good health.

The chain has TRBV27 and TRBJ2-7, with unresolved D. Germline V gene data show CDR1 as MNHEY and CDR2 as SMNVEV (reference sequence). The CDR3 runs to 13 residues. Trimming left V 3 bases short and J 6 bases short, with 12 bases between. In DNA, the CDR3 is TGTGCCAGCAGTTTGGCGATATTGGCCGAGCAGTACTTC. Its translation is CASSLAILAEQYF.

This chain connects TRBV7-9 to TRBJ2-3; no reliable D call. Trimming pared 8 bases from V and 5 bases from J, leaving 5 bases between. The CDR3 has 10 amino acids. From germline, CDR1 is SEHNR and CDR2 FQNEAQ (reference sequence). CDR3 sequence reads: CASLLDTQYF. The CDR3 nucleotides read TGTGCCAGCCTTCTAGATACGCAGTATTTT.

CDR3 sequence reads: CSAGTSGYTGELFF. The CDR3 DNA reads TGCAGCGCCGGGACTAGCGGTTACACCGGGGAGCTGTTTTTT. V gene TRBV29-1 combines with J gene TRBJ2-2, with 11 bases lining up with TRBD2. The trim removed 7 bases at V and 3 bases at J, leaving 4 bases unmatched. The germline V gene encodes CDR1 SQVTM and CDR2 ANQGSEA. The CDR3 is 14 residues long.

The sample holds many counts of this clone. The V gene is TRBV6-1, the J gene TRBJ1-1; possible D gene TRBD1, 5 bases. CDR1 is MNHNS and CDR2 is SASEGT in the germline V gene. This CDR3 is built from 15 residues. The V end was cut by 4 bases, the J end by 2 bases, with 14 bases between. CDR3 DNA: TGTGCCAGCAGTGTCTTCCGGGACTTAAACACTGAAGCTTTCTTT. Translating it yields CASSVFRDLNTEAFF.

The chain links TRBV6-4 to TRBJ1-2; D unresolved. The CDR3 is 13 amino acids. Germline CDR1 is MRHNA and CDR2 is SNTAGT. Trimming took 5 bases from V and 2 from J, leaving 9 bases between them. Here the CDR3 reads CASSLDGNYGYTF. As DNA, the CDR3 is TGTGCCAGCAGTCTGGACGGGAACTATGGCTACACCTTC.

Regarding this clone: This sample also contains other DNA sequences that code for the same CDR3. Here the CDR3 reads CASSVEAGGSYEQYF. CDR3 bases: TGTGCCAGCAGCGTAGAGGCAGGGGGGTCCTACGAGCAGTACTTC. The chain carries TRBV9 and TRBJ2-7, with TRBD1 as a possible D gene (7 bases). The germline CDR1 and CDR2 sequences are SGDLS and YYNGEE. V dropped 0 bases and J dropped 1 base, with 11 bases sitting between them. This CDR3 contains 15 residues.

This rearrangement joins TRBV19 to TRBJ2-2; the D gene is possibly TRBD1 (7 bases). Between the trimmed V and J ends, which lost 6 bases and 3 bases, there was a span of 14 bases. The CDR3 is 15 amino acids. Looked up from germline, CDR1 is LNHDA and CDR2 is SQIVND (reference sequence). The CDR3, as DNA: TGTGCCAGTAGGGAGGGGGCCCTATACACCGGGGAGCTGTTTTTT. This encodes CASREGALYTGELFF.

For this clone: Different DNA sequences within this sample yield the same CDR3. The V call is TRBV11-2, the J call TRBJ2-1; D remains ambiguous. The germline V gene has CDR1 SGHAT and CDR2 FQNNGV. Trimming pared 0 bases from V and 5 bases from J, leaving 11 bases between. The CDR3 has 15 amino acids. CDR3 coding DNA: TGTGCCAGCAGCTTAGACCTAGGTGGGCACAATGAGCAGTTCTTC. As protein: CASSLDLGGHNEQFF.

The chain combines TRBV9 with TRBJ2-7; tentatively, D is TRBD1 (5 bases). From germline, CDR1 is SGDLS and CDR2 YYNGEE. The CDR3 is 14 residues long. V lost 0 bases, J lost 2 bases, and 9 bases lay in between. Here the CDR3 reads CASSVEGLAYEQYF. The CDR3 DNA reads as TGTGCCAGCAGCGTAGAGGGGCTGGCCTACGAGCAGTACTTC.

The J gene is TRBJ2-5, the V gene TRBV5-4, with 7 bases aligning to TRBD2. Trimming removed 5 bases from V and 0 bases from J; junction bases left unmatched: 4. Per the germline V gene, CDR1 is SGHNT and CDR2 is YYREEE (reference sequence). The CDR3 consists of 14 residues. CDR3 loop: CASSRTSDQETQYF. In nucleotides, the CDR3 is TGTGCCAGCAGTAGAACTAGCGACCAAGAGACCCAGTACTTC.

This clone appeared a few times. This chain links TRBV10-1 with TRBJ2-2; 9 positions agree with TRBD1. J was trimmed by 6 bases and V by 6 bases; bases with no gene match: 11. CDR1 is WNHNN, CDR2 SYGVQD, per germline (reference sequence). The CDR3 has 16 residues. CDR3 sequence reads: CASSETNRGRPGELFF. Here the CDR3 DNA reads TGCGCCAGCAGCGAGACAAACAGGGGGCGGCCCGGGGAGCTGTTTTTT.

The chain carries TRBV6-1 and TRBJ1-2, with a tentative D call TRBD1 (6 bases). Germline V lookup: CDR1 MNHNS, CDR2 SASEGT. The ends were cut back, 4 bases at V and 4 bases at J, with 10 bases in the middle. The length of the CDR3 is 13 residues. CDR3 sequence: CASSVDSRYGYTF. In nucleotides, the CDR3 is TGTGCCAGCAGTGTGGACAGCCGCTATGGCTACACCTTC.

This clone has ten or more counts. This chain links TRBV4-3 with TRBJ1-2; no clear D gene. The CDR3 contains 14 residues. In germline, CDR1 is LGHNA, CDR2 YSLEER. V gave up 0 bases and J gave up 7 bases, with 12 bases separating them. The CDR3 is CASSQELTRVGYTF. The CDR3 DNA follows: TGCGCCAGCAGCCAAGAGCTCACCCGGGTTGGCTACACCTTC.

The V call is TRBV9, the J call TRBJ2-3; 7 bases fit TRBD1. The CDR3 is 14 amino acids. J lost 6 bases, V lost 1 base, and 5 bases had no gene match. Germline CDR1 and CDR2: SGDLS and YYNGEE. In DNA, the CDR3 is TGTGCCAGCAGCGTACTTCGACAGGGTGATACGCAGTATTTT. Encoded protein: CASSVLRQGDTQYF.

Note on this clone: Other nucleotide sequences in the sample specify the same CDR3. The chain links TRBV9 to TRBJ2-2; D is undetermined. In germline, CDR1 is SGDLS, CDR2 YYNGEE. The CDR3 is made up of 14 amino acids. V lost 0 bases and J lost 2, with 5 bases in between. Written as DNA, the CDR3 is TGTGCCAGCAGCGTAGTGGCTAACACCGGGGAGCTGTTTTTT. Its protein is CASSVVANTGELFF.

This chain uses TRBV28 with TRBJ2-1; D not certain. The CDR3 covers 16 residues. Trimming stripped 6 bases from V and 6 bases from J, with 21 bases between. CDR1 is MDHEN and CDR2 is SYDVKM in the germline V gene. The CDR3 is CASRPPPASGSNEQFF. As DNA, the CDR3 is TGTGCCAGCAGGCCTCCCCCGGCGTCGGGTTCCAATGAGCAGTTCTTC. Complete variable domain (other parts from reference TRBV28 and TRBJ2-1): DVKVTQSSRYLVKRTGEKVFLECVQDMDHENMFWYRQDPGLGLRLIYFSYDVKMKEKGDIPEGYSVSREKKERFSLILESASTNQTSMYLCASRPPPASGSNEQFFGPGTRLTVL.

This chain links TRBV19 with TRBJ2-3; TRBD2 matches 8 bases. CDR1 LNHDA and CDR2 SQIVND come from the germline V gene (reference sequence). The CDR3 extends over 14 amino acids. The junction had 11 bases not matched to a gene; V was cut back by 7 bases and J by 8 bases. This CDR3 is CASKEGLEAGTQYF. The DNA for the CDR3 is TGTGCCAGTAAGGAGGGACTAGAGGCAGGTACGCAGTATTTT.

This chain connects TRBV6-1 to TRBJ1-1; no clear D gene. Germline values: CDR1 MNHNS, CDR2 SASEGT. The length of the CDR3 is 15 residues. Between the trimmed V and J ends, which lost 4 bases and 3 bases, there was a span of 15 bases. CDR3: CASSGGDSRDTEAFF. Here the CDR3 DNA reads TGTGCCAGCAGTGGCGGTGATTCGAGGGACACTGAAGCTTTCTTT.

V is TRBV15 and J is TRBJ2-1; D is possibly TRBD2 (5 bases). The ends were cut back, 3 bases at V and 8 bases at J, with 11 bases in the middle. Germline CDR1 reads LNHNV; CDR2 reads YYDKDF (reference sequence). The CDR3 is made up of 13 amino acids. The CDR3 sequence is CATSRGSADEQFF. CDR3 DNA: TGTGCCACCAGCAGGGGTAGCGCGGATGAGCAGTTCTTC.

The chain has TRBV6-5 and TRBJ2-5; D not resolved. CDR1 is MNHEY and CDR2 is SVGAGI in the germline V gene. CDR3 length equals 14 residues. V lost 6 bases and J 4 bases, leaving 15 bases between the germline ends. The CDR3 coding sequence is TGTGCCAGCAGCCTGCGACCCCCAGGAGAGACCCAGTACTTC. It encodes CASSLRPPGETQYF.